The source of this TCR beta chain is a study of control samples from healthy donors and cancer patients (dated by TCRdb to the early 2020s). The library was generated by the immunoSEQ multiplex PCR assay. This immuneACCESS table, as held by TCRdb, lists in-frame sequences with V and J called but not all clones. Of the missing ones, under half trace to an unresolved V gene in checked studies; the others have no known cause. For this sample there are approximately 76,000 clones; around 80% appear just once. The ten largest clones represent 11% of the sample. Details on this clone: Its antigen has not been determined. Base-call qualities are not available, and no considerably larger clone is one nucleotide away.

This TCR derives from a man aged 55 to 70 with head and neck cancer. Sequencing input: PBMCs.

The bases read TGTGCCAGCAGTCCCATAGCGGGAGTGGCGCAGTATTTT. This is translated as CASSPIAGVAQYF. The sequence is built from TRBV12-3 or TRBV12-4 and TRBJ2-3; TRBD2 agrees with 9 junctional bases. The germline V end is reduced by 5 bases and the J end by 10 bases; junction bases left unmatched: 7. The CDR3 contains 13 residues, cysteine and phenylalanine counted. The entry retains the CDR3 DNA only, 39 bases that are in frame from base 1.